This note documents a single TCR beta chain sequence. The entry originates in a study of shared clonotypes between healthy human individuals. In the study overall: Each donor contributed plates that comprised three CD4 naive, three CD4 memory, two CD8 naive and one CD8 memory.

Only in-frame clones appear in the TCRdb table, and some are missing; sequencing was by immunoSEQ multiplex PCR. Among more than 2,000,000 clones listed, roughly 93% were seen once. Germline CDR1 and CDR2: SGDLS and YYNGEE. V was clipped by 0 bases and J by 4 bases, with 9 bases between them. The CDR3 has 14 amino acids. This receptor was obtained from a man between 18 and 35 years old in good health. Some clones in this sample may be carry-over from other donors' samples. Sequencing was carried out using naive CD4+ T cells from PBMCs. Subset: CD45RA+ positively selected. The gene calls are TRBV9 and TRBJ2-3, with a possible D match to TRBD1 (5 bases). The CDR3 bases are TGTGCCAGCAGCGTAGTGCCAGGGCCAGATACGCAGTATTTT. Its translation is CASSVVPGPDTQYF.